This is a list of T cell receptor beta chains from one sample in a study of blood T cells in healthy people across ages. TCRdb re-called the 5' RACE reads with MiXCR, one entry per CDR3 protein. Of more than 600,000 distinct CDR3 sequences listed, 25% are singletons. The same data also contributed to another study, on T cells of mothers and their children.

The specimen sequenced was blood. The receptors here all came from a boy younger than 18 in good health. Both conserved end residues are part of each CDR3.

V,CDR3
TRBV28,CASSSVWGAQRETQYF
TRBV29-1,CSVEARGQTGETQYF
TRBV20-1,CSAGVTGAGNTIYF
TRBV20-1,CSARDGLGASSNQPQHF
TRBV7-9,CASSLSLRPYEQYF
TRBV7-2,CASSAVAGGNTQYF
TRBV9,CASSVEERRRTDTQYF
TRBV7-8,CASSTGQKGGKEKLFF
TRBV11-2,CASSAWTELNTEAFF
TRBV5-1,CASSYGTSGRTTDTQYF
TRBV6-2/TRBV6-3,CASSYLDKGKDGYTF
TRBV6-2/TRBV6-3,CASSYGGHEQYF
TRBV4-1,CASSQPTGGQPQHF
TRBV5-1,CASSLTGNDQYF
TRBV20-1,CSASYNEQFF
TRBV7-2,CASSSGTSALRWQFF
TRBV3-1,CASSHGRSNYGYTF
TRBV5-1,CASSPQAGSYEQYF
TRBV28,CASSSLATSDYNEQFF
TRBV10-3,CAISTGGPGANVLTF